This T cell receptor (beta chain) originates from a study of blood T cell repertoires in COVID-19. For the study at large: The samples span acute and convalescent COVID-19 from the United States, Italy and Spain.

The authors' processing: Reference gene primer amplification yielded estimated nucleated cell counts. Sequencing used immunoSEQ multiplex PCR; TCRdb keeps in-frame clones, though not all of them. That table is the source of V, J and clone size, and D and trimming were worked out from the DNA. The table records approximately 100,000 clones, around 90% of them present only once. This sequence originates from a human donor in a cohort sampled during active COVID-19. Sequencing was done on a sample of peripheral blood.

CDR3 loop: CASSLLGAGDEQYF. Written as DNA, the CDR3 is TGTGCCAGCAGCTTACTTGGGGCAGGTGACGAGCAGTACTTC. The chain has TRBV7-8 and TRBJ2-7, with D tentatively TRBD1 (5 bases). CDR3 length: 14 residues. Per germline, CDR1 SGHVS and CDR2 FQNEAQ. V was pared by 2 bases and J by 5 bases, with 13 bases between.